These T cell receptor beta chains were read from a single sample in a study of blood T cell repertoires in COVID-19. Generated by immunoSEQ multiplex PCR, the TCRdb table keeps only in-frame clones and is missing some. The sample contains roughly 80,000 clones, about 85% of which appear only once. Sequencing was done on a sample of peripheral blood. Receptors were obtained from a woman in her 70s with acute or convalescent COVID-19. The CDR3 runs from the conserved cysteine through the conserved F or W. The D gene is left open where the match is weak. Expanded clones are given a class, and other clones once, few, many or no size at all.

abundance,v_gene,d_gene,j_gene,CDR3aa,CDR3nt
NA,TRBV7-9,TRBD1,TRBJ2-1,CASSLAGQGNNEQFF,TGTGCCAGCAGCTTAGCTGGACAGGGTAACAATGAGCAGTTCTTC
NA,TRBV3-1/TRBV3-2,TRBD2,TRBJ2-1,CASSQLLAGLYNEQFF,TGTGCCAGCAGCCAATTACTAGCGGGGCTCTACAATGAGCAGTTCTTC
NA,TRBV27,NA,TRBJ2-3,CASSLSDFSDTQYF,TGTGCCAGCAGTTTATCGGACTTCTCAGATACGCAGTATTTT
once,TRBV15,TRBD2,TRBJ2-5,CATSSGTSGSEGWETQYF,TGTGCCACCAGCAGCGGGACTAGCGGGAGTGAGGGTTGGGAGACCCAGTACTTC
NA,TRBV29-1,TRBD2,TRBJ2-2,CSVGGGGITGELFF,TGCAGCGTTGGGGGCGGGGGAATCACCGGGGAGCTGTTTTTT
NA,TRBV28,TRBD1,TRBJ2-6,CASRGQGSGANVLTF,TGTGCCAGCAGGGGACAGGGATCTGGGGCCAACGTCCTGACTTTC
NA,TRBV6-1,NA,TRBJ1-1,CASSEYGRGTEAFF,TGTGCCAGCAGTGAATATGGCAGGGGTACTGAAGCTTTCTTT
few,TRBV3-1/TRBV3-2,NA,TRBJ2-3,CASSEADTQYF,TGTGCCAGCAGCGAAGCGGATACGCAGTATTTT
NA,TRBV4-3,NA,TRBJ2-1,CASSQDRDNEQFF,TGCGCCAGCAGCCAAGATAGAGACAATGAGCAGTTCTTC
NA,TRBV9,TRBD1,TRBJ1-3,CASSPTGALRGNTIYF,TGTGCCAGCAGCCCCACAGGGGCCCTCCGTGGAAACACCATATATTTT
NA,TRBV11-3,NA,TRBJ2-3,CASSLWPEAVSSTDTQYF,TGTGCCAGCAGCTTATGGCCCGAGGCAGTGAGCAGCACAGATACGCAGTATTTT
NA,TRBV28,TRBD1,TRBJ1-5,CASSSTGVRQPQHF,TGTGCCAGCAGTTCGACAGGGGTCAGACAGCCCCAGCATTTT
once,TRBV28,NA,TRBJ2-3,CASSFGATPDTQYF,TGTGCCAGCAGTTTTGGGGCTACCCCAGATACGCAGTATTTT
NA,TRBV21-1,NA,TRBJ1-5,CASSKVIGRREDQPQHF,TGTGCCAGCAGCAAAGTTATAGGTCGCAGGGAGGATCAGCCCCAGCATTTT
few,TRBV9,TRBD1,TRBJ2-5,CASSVTGAGFRETQYF,TGTGCCAGCAGCGTAACAGGGGCAGGTTTCCGAGAGACCCAGTACTTC
NA,TRBV28,NA,TRBJ2-1,CASTINSPNEQFF,TGTGCCAGCACCATAAACTCCCCCAATGAGCAGTTCTTC
NA,TRBV3-1/TRBV3-2,TRBD2,TRBJ2-5,CASSLASGDGGQETQYF,TGTGCCAGCAGCCTAGCTTCGGGGGACGGGGGGCAAGAGACCCAGTACTTC
NA,TRBV30,NA,TRBJ1-5,CAARGLSNQPQHF,TGTGCCGCGAGGGGACTGAGCAATCAGCCCCAGCATTTT
NA,TRBV7-8,NA,TRBJ1-2,CASRVQGIGYTF,TGTGCCAGCAGAGTTCAGGGCATCGGCTACACCTTC
once,TRBV7-9,TRBD1,TRBJ2-2,CASSLLGTGNTGELFF,TGTGCCAGCAGCCTACTAGGGACAGGGAACACCGGGGAGCTGTTTTTT
NA,TRBV29-1,NA,TRBJ2-5,CSVEGQGGPQETQYF,TGCAGCGTTGAAGGGCAGGGTGGGCCCCAAGAGACCCAGTACTTC
NA,TRBV3-1/TRBV3-2,NA,TRBJ1-2,CASSQDRAEKAGGYTF,TGTGCCAGCAGCCAAGATAGGGCAGAGAAGGCGGGAGGCTACACCTTC
NA,TRBV29-1,TRBD1,TRBJ1-5,CSVEDRETGANQPQHF,TGCAGCGTTGAAGATCGCGAGACAGGGGCCAATCAGCCCCAGCATTTT
NA,TRBV20-1,NA,TRBJ1-5,CSATPQHF,TGCAGTGCTACCCCTCAGCATTTT
NA,TRBV3-1/TRBV3-2,TRBD2,TRBJ2-1,CASSQATGTSGSRNEQFF,TGTGCCAGCAGCCAAGCCACGGGGACTAGCGGGAGTAGGAATGAGCAGTTCTTC
NA,TRBV11-2,NA,TRBJ1-2,CASSLTAGRRGNYGYTF,TGTGCCAGCAGCTTAACCGCTGGTAGGAGGGGTAACTATGGCTACACCTTC
NA,TRBV29-1,TRBD2,TRBJ2-3,CSVGFGGGSTDTQYF,TGCAGCGTTGGTTTTGGCGGGGGGAGCACAGATACGCAGTATTTT
few,TRBV6-4,TRBD1,TRBJ2-1,CASSEEGQGGHNEQFF,TGTGCCAGCAGTGAAGAGGGACAGGGGGGCCACAATGAGCAGTTCTTC
NA,TRBV19,NA,TRBJ1-2,CASKLKVEYYGYTF,TGTGCCAGTAAACTTAAGGTGGAGTACTATGGCTACACCTTC
NA,TRBV11-2,NA,TRBJ2-5,CASSLDLPVPTQYF,TGTGCCAGCAGCTTAGACCTGCCGGTCCCGACCCAGTACTTC
NA,TRBV6-4,TRBD2,TRBJ2-1,CASSEVAGVGEQFF,TGTGCCAGCAGTGAAGTAGCGGGAGTTGGTGAGCAGTTCTTC
NA,TRBV30,NA,TRBJ2-1,CAWSVLPGSYNEQFF,TGTGCCTGGAGTGTACTGCCGGGGTCCTACAATGAGCAGTTCTTC
NA,TRBV6-5,TRBD2,TRBJ2-1,CASSFLAGAYNEQFF,TGTGCCAGCAGTTTCCTAGCGGGAGCCTACAATGAGCAGTTCTTC
NA,TRBV9,NA,TRBJ1-1,CASRLSGGLGTEAFF,TGTGCCAGCAGATTAAGCGGGGGGCTTGGGACTGAAGCTTTCTTT
NA,TRBV7-2,NA,TRBJ1-2,CASSLDSYGYTF,TGTGCCAGCAGCTTAGACAGCTATGGCTACACCTTC
NA,TRBV11-2,TRBD2,TRBJ2-2,CASRMSGAGGELFF,TGTGCCAGCCGAATGAGCGGGGCCGGCGGGGAGCTGTTTTTT
NA,TRBV13,NA,TRBJ2-3,CASSILTDTQYF,TGTGCCAGCAGCATACTCACAGATACGCAGTATTTT
many,TRBV1,NA,TRBJ2-2,CTSGVSGGGAGELFF,TGCACCAGCGGCGTTAGCGGCGGGGGTGCCGGGGAGCTGTTTTTT
NA,TRBV6-5,NA,TRBJ1-2,CASSYQQGGGYTF,TGTGCCAGCAGTTATCAACAGGGTGGCGGCTACACCTTC
once,TRBV3-1/TRBV3-2,TRBD1,TRBJ1-3,CASSLTGIRNTIYF,TGTGCCAGCAGCCTGACAGGGATTCGAAACACCATATATTTT
NA,TRBV5-4,NA,TRBJ2-1,CASSLVLGDYNEQFF,TGTGCCAGCAGCTTGGTCCTGGGAGACTACAATGAGCAGTTCTTC
NA,TRBV27,TRBD1,TRBJ2-3,CASGPGTGILTQYF,TGTGCCAGCGGCCCCGGGACAGGTATTCTCACGCAGTATTTT
NA,TRBV6-5,NA,TRBJ1-2,CASSKEQAYGYTF,TGTGCCAGCAGTAAGGAACAGGCCTATGGCTACACCTTC
few,TRBV5-1,TRBD2,TRBJ2-1,CASRVEALAGVWNEQFF,TGCGCCAGCAGAGTGGAGGCCTTAGCGGGAGTATGGAATGAGCAGTTCTTC
NA,TRBV5-1,TRBD2,TRBJ2-3,CASSREPNTLGGGTDTQYF,TGCGCCAGCAGCCGGGAGCCTAATACCCTTGGCGGGGGTACAGATACGCAGTATTTT
NA,TRBV29-1,TRBD1,TRBJ2-1,CSAAGGQGNEQFF,TGCAGCGCCGCCGGGGGACAGGGAAATGAGCAGTTCTTC
NA,TRBV6-4,NA,TRBJ2-2,CASSDEPGQNTGELFF,TGTGCCAGCAGTGACGAACCGGGACAGAACACCGGGGAGCTGTTTTTT
NA,TRBV4-3,TRBD2,TRBJ2-2,CASSRGRAAGELFF,TGCGCCAGCAGCCGGGGGAGGGCAGCCGGGGAGCTGTTTTTT
NA,TRBV9,NA,TRBJ2-1,CASSVAGSINEQFF,TGTGCCAGCAGCGTAGCCGGGAGTATCAATGAGCAGTTCTTC
NA,TRBV6-4,NA,TRBJ2-5,CASSDRAGSLVCLGETQYF,TGTGCCAGCAGTGATCGGGCGGGGAGTCTGGTTTGTCTAGGCGAGACCCAGTACTTC
NA,TRBV5-4,NA,TRBJ2-1,CASSFSTSNEQFF,TGTGCCAGCAGCTTTTCTACTAGCAATGAGCAGTTCTTC
once,TRBV7-9,NA,TRBJ2-6,CASSLEGAGANVLTF,TGTGCCAGCAGCTTAGAGGGGGCTGGGGCCAACGTCCTGACTTTC
NA,TRBV5-1,NA,TRBJ1-1,CASSPRGGTTFEAFF,TGCGCCAGCAGCCCCCGCGGGGGCACAACCTTTGAAGCTTTCTTT
NA,TRBV5-4,NA,TRBJ2-2,CASSPGFENTGELFF,TGTGCCAGCAGCCCGGGTTTCGAAAATACCGGGGAGCTGTTTTTT
NA,TRBV19,TRBD1,TRBJ2-1,CASSGDRYFDNEQFF,TGTGCCAGTAGCGGGGACAGGTACTTCGACAATGAGCAGTTCTTC